The sequence of this T cell receptor beta chain was determined in a study of cytomegalovirus exposure and HLA in healthy donors (dated by TCRdb to the late 2010s). Regarding the research as a whole: An earlier analysis of 587 of the donors reported 250 to 300 Gb of sequence data and 100 million to 140 million unique TCR beta sequences from some 180 million T cells. An early release covering roughly 640 HLA-typed donors comprised about 310 gigabases of sequencing data and around 80 million unique TCR sequences. Of the 350 to 450 genotyped donors, approximately 83% fell in the genetic ancestry cluster associated with self-reported Caucasian donors. The study aimed to test whether cataloging public T cell receptors could reveal signatures of past pathogen exposure. The study profiled the T cell repertoires of around 700 subjects by immunosequencing and related them to cytomegalovirus serostatus. Along with the roughly 610-subject first cohort, a separate validation cohort of around 120 different subjects was used. To predict cytomegalovirus infection status, the study combined high-throughput TCR immunosequencing, statistical association of individual TCRs with disease status, and machine learning. In a later analysis, previously published TCR beta repertoires from several hundred donors were re-analyzed and high-resolution HLA genotyping was added so that TCR occurrence patterns could be studied. In the later analysis, no new phenotypic data were used to find candidate immune exposures; instead, reliance was placed on TCR beta sequences and their occurrence across donors. An earlier analysis of some 500 of the donors applied high-throughput TCR beta sequencing to assess whether each TCR beta V gene segment acted as functional or pseudogenic. Donor age, sex, ethnicity and CMV serostatus were compiled alongside the repertoire data. A later genetic analysis used genome-wide SNP genotypes for about three fifths of the roughly 700 donors, treating that subset as a discovery cohort. All discovery cohort repertoires had been generated using a single sequencing platform. HLA typing covered class I and class II loci at four-digit resolution. Typing coverage differed by locus: A, B, C, DRB1 and DQB1 were typed in about 629-640 donors, DQA1 in about 500, DPA1 in 600 to 610, and DPB1 in roughly 470. Roughly five DR-DQ haplotypes were treated as single units for association and clustering because of strong linkage in the cohort. Among around 400 genotyped donors of the cohort, an average of around 240,000 unique TCR beta nucleotide sequences was sequenced per donor, of which about 18% were non-productive. The paper's findings and limits, for the study overall: When HLA alleles, especially DR and DQ, strongly co-occurred, attributing TCR associations to individual alleles was difficult. HLA typing was unavailable for some donors at each locus, so association tests used only the typed subset. Linkage disequilibrium might explain the correlated functional status among segregating V segments, but an unknown experimental factor could not be ruled out. In a later analysis, most CMV-associated TCR beta chains were found to appear HLA-restricted, with HLA associations seemingly driven largely by CMV exposure. Cytomegalovirus status was reported to be diagnosed by the classifier with high specificity and sensitivity in both the original and validation cohorts. Some IMGT-functional V segments, including TRBV6-2 and TRBV6-3, could not be distinguished by the 87-base-pair reads and were therefore excluded. This cohort had only TCR beta chains sequenced, and the lack of alpha or paired-chain data limited which features could be detected. A further reported finding was that TCR beta sequences accurately predicted the HLA-A and HLA-B alleles for most subjects in the first cohort. An association between a missense DCLRE1C variant and V-gene and J-gene trimming of TCR beta chains was found in a later genetic analysis and replicated in an independent cohort. The presence/absence analyses assumed that sequencing depth was roughly uniform across donors, and that assumption may not be true. An earlier analysis of some 560 of the donors showed that most TCR beta V segments appeared in productive rearrangements either about 90% or about 30% of the time, which broadly matched IMGT annotations. Immune exposure information for the cohort was limited to CMV serostatus. The authors suggested that the approach could potentially be extended to other disease states and immunological phenotypes. Across donors, most TCR sequences were observed very rarely, whereas some public TCRs were present in many individuals. The study listed 150 to 200 TCR beta chains as associated with cytomegalovirus. Several of the top co-occurrence clusters appeared to be linked to parvovirus B19, influenza, CMV and Epstein-Barr virus, according to a later analysis. A later analysis found that TCR association rates varied across HLA loci, with DRB1 alleles showing the most associated TCRs and HLA-C alleles the fewest. A group of highly shared sequence variants was considered likely to be a technical artifact of the sequencing pipeline. Compared with the roughly 670-donor mean, donors in an Asian-associated ancestry cluster had fewer N-insertions in productive TCRs, according to a later genetic analysis. At a false discovery rate of 0.05, a later analysis linked 16,951 TCR beta sequences to specific HLA alleles. In vitro tests confirmed that three of the cytomegalovirus-associated TCR beta chains recognize cytomegalovirus antigens. Because counts were too low, seventeen rarely observed V segments, including chromosome 9 orphons, were excluded from the earlier analysis of about 500 of the donors. In a later analysis, HLA-associated TCR beta chains showed more clonal expansion and lower generation probabilities than non-associated chains that were equally common.

For CDR1 and CDR2, the germline V gene (reference sequence) lists MNHNY and SVGAGI. Inclusive of the bounding cysteine and phenylalanine, the CDR3 is 14 residues long. Of the read, only the CDR3 DNA is kept; its 42 bases are in frame from base 1. Cut back by 4 bases and 2 bases, the V and J ends lie 11 bases apart. The cohort consisted of 600 to 700 healthy bone marrow donors. All cohort members were sampled while nominally healthy, although unrecorded immune exposures were likely present. The donor was CMV seropositive and was included in the group of some 290 seropositive cohort members. Every donor gave a peripheral blood sample, and the peripheral blood mononuclear cells from that sample were used for TCR beta sequencing. The Qiagen DNeasy Blood Extraction Kit was used to extract genomic DNA from the blood cell samples. The library was made by the immunoSEQ multiplex PCR assay. For the multiplex PCR, a mixture combining 60 forward primers for TCR Vbeta segments and 13 reverse primers for TCR Jbeta segments was used. The CDR3 region of rearranged TCR beta genes was amplified from genomic DNA with a multiplex PCR assay. Amplified TCR beta libraries were sequenced as 87-base-pair reads on the Illumina HiSeq System. In the paper's pipeline: In a later analysis, approximately 74 million unique TCR beta chains were counted across the approximately 670 repertoires, and some 10 million of these chains were shared by at least two donors. A nearest-neighbor algorithm error-corrected the raw reads and collapsed the reads into unique sequences, merging closely related sequences to remove PCR and sequencing errors. V, D and J gene segments were assigned by aligning CDR3 sequences to IMGT reference sequences. For a sequence to be retained, at least a six-nucleotide match to both a V gene segment and a J gene segment was required. Rearrangements were called productive when the CDR3 lacked stop codons and stayed in frame with V and J; all others were non-productive. Following IMGT convention, CDR3 was defined as the stretch from the second conserved V-encoded cysteine to the conserved J-encoded phenylalanine. Sequences without an unambiguous match to a single V gene segment were excluded from the earlier analysis of approximately 560 of the donors. In an earlier analysis of around 590 of the donors, a V segment was called functional when productive rearrangements were above 56.7%, and segregating when the standard deviation between donors exceeded 5%. A statistical classification framework was built for diagnosing cytomegalovirus status from the catalog of TCR beta chain sequences. In a later analysis, V and J genes were assigned by comparing TCR nucleotide sequences against IMGT/GENE-DB human TR gene sequences. The TCRdist pipeline was used in a later analysis to assign CDR3 sequences and most-parsimonious VDJ recombination scenarios. In a later analysis, each TCR beta chain was defined by its CDR3 amino acid sequence together with its V-gene family, and reads without a unique V-gene family were excluded. As a way to deal with suspected cross-contamination and a sequencing artifact, a later analysis dropped 640 or so nucleotide sequences that were highly shared and had low generation probability. A later analysis calculated a clonal expansion index for each public chain from normalized within-repertoire ranks of inferred template counts. In a later analysis, generation probabilities were computed using a VDJ recombination model fitted to out-of-frame rearrangements, and the results were checked against IGoR. A later analysis scored TCR-TCR, TCR-HLA and TCR-CMV co-occurrence with hypergeometric tests, applying a repertoire-size bias correction to TCR pairs. In a later analysis, false discovery rates were estimated by permuting HLA or CMV assignments 20 times. In a later analysis, co-occurring TCRs were grouped using DBSCAN, and TCRdist sequence similarity was added for clustering within HLA-allele-positive subsets. Repertoires with fewer than 30,000 or more than 120,000 public chains were left out of co-occurrence clustering, as were roughly five repertoires with anomalous nucleotide sharing. In TCRdb, the immuneACCESS table is reduced to in-frame sequences with V and J assigned. These tables do not hold every clone; where another copy was compared, an unresolved V gene accounts for under half, and the others remain unexplained. That table furnishes V, J and clone size, whereas the DNA furnished D and trimming. This sample gives around 150,000 clones in total; roughly four fifths of them show up just once. The biggest ten clones account for almost 3% of the sample.

In this sample, this clone turned up a few times. The clone's antigen remains unknown. The record has no base qualities; no much larger clone is one base away. Sequencing was performed on PBMCs. The chain is made from TRBV6-6 and TRBJ1-2, with a weak D call of TRBD1 (5 bases match). The sequence was collected from a woman aged 45-59 years in good health and CMV-seropositive. The CDR3 region reads CASSSLDRNYGYTF. The nucleotides are TGTGCCAGCAGTTCGCTCGACAGAAACTATGGCTACACCTTC.